Sequencing of this TCR beta chain was carried out in a study of control samples from healthy donors and cancer patients. The table came from immunoSEQ multiplex PCR; TCRdb's copy has only in-frame clones and leaves some out. There are approximately 110,000 clones in the sample; 80% to 90% occur only once, and about 13% lies in the top ten. The sample was blood. The source of this sequence is a woman aged 50 to 60 in good health.

CDR3 in amino acids: CASSPDLAAGGYEQYF. CDR3 DNA: TGTGCCAGCAGCCCGGACCTGGCTGCGGGGGGCTACGAGCAGTACTTC. The chain joins TRBV4-2 to TRBJ2-7; 8 nucleotides match TRBD2. Germline CDR1 and CDR2: LGHNA and YNFKEQ. This CDR3 is 16 amino acids long. After removal of 4 bases from V and 3 bases from J, the junction contained 11 bases not matched to a gene.